A selection of T cell receptor beta chains follows, all from one sample in a study of T cell responses to AZD1222 COVID-19 vaccine. The protocol was immunoSEQ multiplex PCR, while the TCRdb copy is restricted to in-frame clones and leaves out a portion. The data contain about 97,000 clones, around nine tenths of them seen just once; the ten biggest clones take up 6.5% to 8%. The sample here was peripheral blood, taken on day 0 of AZD1222 vaccination. The receptors here all came from an adult in good health. The CDR3 runs from the conserved cysteine through the conserved F or W. D genes are given only for firm matches. The size entry is marked missing in some rows and otherwise reads once, few, many or a size class.

>.|TRBJ2-3|TRBD1|TRBV18
CASSPPGTATSTDTQYF
TGTGCCAGCTCACCACCCGGGACAGCAACTAGCACAGATACGCAGTATTTT
>.|TRBJ1-4|.|TRBV12-3/TRBV12-4
CASSWFNEKLFF
TGTGCCAGCAGTTGGTTTAATGAAAAACTGTTTTTT
>.|TRBJ2-7|TRBD2|TRBV7-9
CASSLGGGGIWNEQYF
TGTGCCAGCAGCTTAGGTGGCGGGGGGATCTGGAACGAGCAGTACTTC
>.|TRBJ1-5|.|TRBV28
CASRFSGRDNQPQHF
TGTGCCAGCAGGTTCTCGGGCAGGGATAATCAGCCCCAGCATTTT
>.|TRBJ1-2|.|TRBV10-3
CATGRQANYGYTF
TGTGCCACGGGTAGACAAGCTAACTATGGCTACACCTTC
>.|TRBJ1-5|.|TRBV10-1
CASSEKGGQPQHF
TGCGCCAGCAGTGAGAAGGGTGGTCAGCCCCAGCATTTT
>.|TRBJ2-7|.|TRBV23-1
CASSHLTGDYEQYF
TGCGCCAGCAGTCACCTGACAGGAGACTACGAGCAGTACTTC
>.|TRBJ2-7|.|TRBV7-2
CASSLGWSNYEQYF
TGTGCCAGCAGCTTAGGTTGGAGCAACTACGAGCAGTACTTC
>.|TRBJ2-5|.|TRBV5-6
CASSFGTPRKTQYF
TGTGCCAGCAGCTTCGGGACACCTAGGAAGACCCAGTACTTC
>.|TRBJ2-6|.|TRBV5-1
CASSLGVGPASGANVLTF
TGCGCCAGCAGCTTGGGGGTGGGACCGGCCTCTGGGGCCAACGTCCTGACTTTC
>.|TRBJ1-3|TRBD1|TRBV5-1
CASGTGGAGNTIYF
TGCGCCAGCGGGACAGGGGGCGCGGGAAACACCATATATTTT
>.|TRBJ2-1|TRBD2|TRBV5-1
CASTPSGSTNEQFF
TGCGCCAGCACCCCCAGCGGGAGCACCAATGAGCAGTTCTTC
>.|TRBJ1-6|.|TRBV5-1
CASSLSGGVLNSPLHF
TGCGCCAGCAGCTTGAGTGGGGGTGTCCTTAATTCACCCCTCCACTTT
>once|TRBJ2-2|.|TRBV18
CASSPGQLANTGELFF
TGTGCCAGCTCACCGGGGCAACTCGCGAACACCGGGGAGCTGTTTTTT
>.|TRBJ2-3|.|TRBV28
CASSFMPGLPSADTQYF
TGTGCCAGCAGTTTTATGCCAGGGCTCCCAAGTGCAGATACGCAGTATTTT